The 2 T cell receptor beta chains below come from one sample, sequenced in a study of blood T cell repertoires in COVID-19. Sequencing was performed with immunoSEQ multiplex PCR; in TCRdb, only in-frame clones are kept and a portion is missing. The sample gives 250,000 to 300,000 clones, 83% of which show up once; around 4.5% is in the top ten. The material sequenced was peripheral blood. The receptors were sampled from a man aged 60 to 69 who had recovered from COVID-19.

Only a few counts were recorded for this clone. This CDR3 reads CASSDRRAGLETQYF. The CDR3 bases are TGTGCCAGCAGTGACCGACGGGCGGGGTTGGAGACCCAGTACTTC. This chain links TRBV25-1 with TRBJ2-5, with D perhaps matching TRBD2 (6 bases). The germline V gene encodes CDR1 MGHDK and CDR2 SYGVNS. This CDR3 contains 15 residues. Trimming shortened V by 3 bases and J by 5 bases, and 16 bases separated the two germline ends.

For the CDR3, the DNA is TGTGCCAGCAGCCCACTAACCCGGGGGGGCTCCTACGAGCAGTACTTC. Its translation is CASSPLTRGGSYEQYF. This chain links TRBV6-6 with TRBJ2-7; 8 bases fit TRBD2. From germline, CDR1 is MNHNY and CDR2 SVGAGI (reference sequence). The V and J ends lost 6 bases and 0 bases, in that order; junction bases with no gene match: 10. The CDR3 runs 16 residues.